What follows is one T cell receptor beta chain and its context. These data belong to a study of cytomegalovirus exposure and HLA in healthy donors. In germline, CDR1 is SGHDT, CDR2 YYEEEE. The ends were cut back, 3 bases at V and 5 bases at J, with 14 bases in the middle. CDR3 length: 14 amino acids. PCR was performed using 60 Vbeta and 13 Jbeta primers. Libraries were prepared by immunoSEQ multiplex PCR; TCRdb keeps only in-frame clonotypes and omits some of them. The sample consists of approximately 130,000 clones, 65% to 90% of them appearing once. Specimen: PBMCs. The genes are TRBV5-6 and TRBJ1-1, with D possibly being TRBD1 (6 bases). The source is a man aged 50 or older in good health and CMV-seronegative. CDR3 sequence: CASSWEGGRTEAFF. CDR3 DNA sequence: TGTGCCAGCAGCTGGGAGGGGGGGAGAACTGAAGCTTTCTTT.